A selection of T cell receptor beta chains follows, all from one sample in a study of T cell changes during pregnancy in multiple sclerosis. Sequencing was performed with immunoSEQ multiplex PCR; in TCRdb, only in-frame clones are kept and a portion is missing. The sample holds roughly 40,000 clones; around 90% are singletons and the top ten take 1% to 1.5%. Sequences were derived from peripheral blood, sampled before pregnancy. Receptors were obtained from a female donor with multiple sclerosis, enrolled in a pregnancy study. The CDR3 runs from the conserved cysteine through the conserved F or W. A D gene is named only where the DNA matches it firmly. Size is omitted from some rows. Given values are once, few, many or a class for expanded clones.

clone size	D gene	V gene	J gene	CDR3 DNA	CDR3 protein
once	NA	TRBV4-1	TRBJ2-5	TGCGCCAGCAGCCAAGAGGCGGGGGACATTAGGGCCCAGTACTTC	CASSQEAGDIRAQYF
NA	NA	TRBV19	TRBJ1-2	TGTGCCAGTAAGATCTCCTTTCACGCTTCACGGGGCTACACCTTC	CASKISFHASRGYTF
NA	NA	TRBV19	TRBJ2-5	TGTGCCAGTAGTATTGTTCCGCGGGAGACCCAGTACTTC	CASSIVPRETQYF
NA	TRBD1	TRBV5-5	TRBJ2-7	TGTGCCAGCAGCTCTTCGGACAGGGGAGGCGAGCAGTACTTC	CASSSSDRGGEQYF
NA	TRBD1	TRBV5-5	TRBJ2-7	TGTGCCAGCAGCGGCGGGACAGGGTACGGGGGAGGGCCTGGATACGAGCAGTACTTC	CASSGGTGYGGGPGYEQYF
NA	TRBD1	TRBV19	TRBJ2-2	TGTGCCAGTAGCCGGGACAGGGTCTCCGGGGAGCTGTTTTTT	CASSRDRVSGELFF
once	TRBD2	TRBV6-1	TRBJ2-1	TGTGCCAGCAGTCGGACTAGCGGGAGCGCGGATGAGCAGTTCTTC	CASSRTSGSADEQFF
NA	NA	TRBV5-1	TRBJ2-1	TGCGCCAGCAGCTTAGGGGGTGGTTCCTACAATGAGCAGTTCTTC	CASSLGGGSYNEQFF
NA	TRBD2	TRBV5-1	TRBJ2-1	TGCGCCAGCAGCTTAGGGGCTAGCGGTTACGATGAGCAGTTCTTC	CASSLGASGYDEQFF
NA	NA	TRBV30	TRBJ2-7	TGTGCCTGGAGTCGACAGGACTTAAGCTCCTACGAGCAGTACTTC	CAWSRQDLSSYEQYF
NA	NA	TRBV5-6	TRBJ1-5	TGTGCCAGCAGCTCGGTGGGGGGAGGCCAGCCCCAGCATTTT	CASSSVGGGQPQHF
NA	NA	TRBV5-1	TRBJ1-1	TGCGCCAGCAGCTTGAGTGGGGCCCAGGGCACTGAAGCTTTCTTT	CASSLSGAQGTEAFF
NA	TRBD2	TRBV14	TRBJ2-1	TGTGCCAGCAGCCAAGCTTGGACTAGCGCCAACTCCTACAATGAGCAGTTCTTC	CASSQAWTSANSYNEQFF
NA	NA	TRBV28	TRBJ1-5	TGTGCCAGCAGTTTATCTAAGTCGGTACAGCCCCAGCATTTT	CASSLSKSVQPQHF
NA	TRBD2	TRBV5-6	TRBJ2-5	TGTGCCAGCAGCTTGGATACTAGCGGGAGGGAGACCCAGTACTTC	CASSLDTSGRETQYF
NA	NA	TRBV5-6	TRBJ2-5	TGTGCCAGCAGTGGTGGTAGAGAAGAGACCCAGTACTTC	CASSGGREETQYF
NA	NA	TRBV11-2	TRBJ2-1	TGTGCCAGCAGCCGGGACACGAGCTCCTACAATGAGCAGTTCTTC	CASSRDTSSYNEQFF
NA	NA	TRBV18	TRBJ1-2	TGTGCCAGCTCACCATTAGGGAGAAGGTTCTATGGCTACACCTTC	CASSPLGRRFYGYTF
NA	TRBD2	TRBV4-2	TRBJ2-7	TGTGCCAGCAGCCAAGATTGGAGCGGGACGACCTACGAGCAGTACTTC	CASSQDWSGTTYEQYF
NA	TRBD1	TRBV28	TRBJ2-7	TGTGCCAGCAGTTTAGGACAGGGGGCGCGCGAGCAGTACTTC	CASSLGQGAREQYF